A selection of T cell receptor beta chains follows, all from one sample in a study of T cells in Graves' hyperthyroidism and ophthalmopathy. TCRdb analysed the multiplex PCR reads with MiXCR anew, one entry per CDR3 protein. The sample records 300,000 to 400,000 distinct CDR3 sequences, approximately 15% being singletons. Sequencing used blood. The receptors here all came from a woman aged 25 to 45 with Graves' ophthalmopathy. Each CDR3 is given with its conserved first and last residue. Only part of the rows carry a size: once, few, many, or a class if the clone is expanded.

j_call clone_size v_call cdr3_aa
TRBJ1-6 many TRBV5-1 CASSLQGAKTSPLHF
TRBJ1-6 many TRBV2 CASVSGYNSPLHF
TRBJ2-7 many TRBV20-1 CSASFLSGQDPYEQYF
TRBJ2-2 . TRBV2 CASTEAPRVAGELFF
TRBJ2-1 many TRBV7-2 CASSLGGQGLEQFF
TRBJ2-1 . TRBV11-2 CASSQSLAGVNEQFF
TRBJ2-3 many TRBV27 CASRPVFRVGTDTQYF
TRBJ1-1 few TRBV29-1 CSVGEGTEAFF
TRBJ2-3 few TRBV5-8 CASSSWTSGLTDTQYF
TRBJ1-5 . TRBV20-1 CSAAGVIVEPQHF
TRBJ1-1 many TRBV12-3/TRBV12-4 CASSKGGRAMMNTEAFF
TRBJ2-3 . TRBV6-1 CASRGGSTQYF
TRBJ1-3 many TRBV28 CASSTQGFSGNTIYF
TRBJ1-2 many TRBV7-3 CASSLDSGGYTF
TRBJ2-1 . TRBV2 CASSERGTRKNLYNEQFF
TRBJ1-1 . TRBV12-5 CASGGGGTEAFF
TRBJ2-5 many TRBV3-1 CASSQEALPGGTQYF
TRBJ1-1 many TRBV7-8 CASSYRTGRNTEAFF
TRBJ1-3 many TRBV30 CAWATNSGNTIYF
TRBJ2-3 many TRBV13 CASSIRLAGINTSTDTQYF
TRBJ1-5 many TRBV6-1 CATDYAGGARNQPQHF
TRBJ1-6 many TRBV30 CACGTGINSPLHF
TRBJ2-7 many TRBV6-1 CASSNRGSYEQYF